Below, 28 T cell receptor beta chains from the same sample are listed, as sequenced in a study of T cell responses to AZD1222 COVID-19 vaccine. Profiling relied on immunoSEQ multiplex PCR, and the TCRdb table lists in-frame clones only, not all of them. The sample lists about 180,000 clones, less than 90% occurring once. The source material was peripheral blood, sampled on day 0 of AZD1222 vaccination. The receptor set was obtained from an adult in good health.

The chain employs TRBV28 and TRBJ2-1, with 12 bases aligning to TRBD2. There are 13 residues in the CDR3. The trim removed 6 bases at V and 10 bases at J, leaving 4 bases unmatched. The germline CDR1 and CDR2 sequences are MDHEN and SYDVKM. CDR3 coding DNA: TGTGCCAGCAGGACGACTAGCGGGAGAGAGCAGTTCTTC. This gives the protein CASRTTSGREQFF.

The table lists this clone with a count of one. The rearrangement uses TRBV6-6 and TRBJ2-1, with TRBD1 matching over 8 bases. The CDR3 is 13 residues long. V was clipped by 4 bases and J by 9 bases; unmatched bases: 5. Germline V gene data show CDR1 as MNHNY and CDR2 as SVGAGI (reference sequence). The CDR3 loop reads CASSWTGRGEQFF. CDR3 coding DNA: TGTGCCAGCAGTTGGACAGGGCGGGGTGAGCAGTTCTTC.

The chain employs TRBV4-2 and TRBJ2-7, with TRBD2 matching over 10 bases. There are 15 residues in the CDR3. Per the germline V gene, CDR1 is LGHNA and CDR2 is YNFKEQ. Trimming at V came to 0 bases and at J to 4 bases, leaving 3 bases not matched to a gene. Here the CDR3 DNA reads TGTGCCAGCAGCCAAGAGGCTAGCGGGAGTTACGAGCAGTACTTC. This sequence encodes CASSQEASGSYEQYF.

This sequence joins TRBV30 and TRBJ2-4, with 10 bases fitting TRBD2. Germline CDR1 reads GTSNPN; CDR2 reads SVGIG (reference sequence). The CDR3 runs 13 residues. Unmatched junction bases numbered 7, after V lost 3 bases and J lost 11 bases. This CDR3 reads CAWSAGTSAFQYF. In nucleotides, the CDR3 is TGTGCCTGGAGCGCCGGGACTAGCGCCTTTCAGTACTTC.

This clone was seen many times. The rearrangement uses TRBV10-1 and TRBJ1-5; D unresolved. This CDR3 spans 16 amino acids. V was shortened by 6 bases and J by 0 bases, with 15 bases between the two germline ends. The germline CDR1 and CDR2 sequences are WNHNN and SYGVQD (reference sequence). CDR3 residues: CASRPCGPNSNQPQHF. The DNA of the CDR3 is TGCGCCAGCAGACCGTGCGGACCTAATAGCAATCAGCCCCAGCATTTT.

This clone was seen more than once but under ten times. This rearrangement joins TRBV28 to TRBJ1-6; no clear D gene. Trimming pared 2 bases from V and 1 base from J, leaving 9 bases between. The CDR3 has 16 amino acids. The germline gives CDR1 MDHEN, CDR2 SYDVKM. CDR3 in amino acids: CASSLILGSYNSPLHF. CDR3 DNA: TGTGCCAGCAGTTTAATCTTGGGGTCCTATAATTCACCCCTCCACTTT.

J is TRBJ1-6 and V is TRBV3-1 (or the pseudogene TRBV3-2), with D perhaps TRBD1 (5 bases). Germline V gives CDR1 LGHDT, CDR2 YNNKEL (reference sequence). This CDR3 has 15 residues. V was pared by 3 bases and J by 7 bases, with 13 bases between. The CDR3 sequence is CASSHGGEGNSPLHF. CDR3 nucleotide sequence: TGTGCCAGCAGCCACGGGGGAGAGGGGAATTCACCCCTCCACTTT.

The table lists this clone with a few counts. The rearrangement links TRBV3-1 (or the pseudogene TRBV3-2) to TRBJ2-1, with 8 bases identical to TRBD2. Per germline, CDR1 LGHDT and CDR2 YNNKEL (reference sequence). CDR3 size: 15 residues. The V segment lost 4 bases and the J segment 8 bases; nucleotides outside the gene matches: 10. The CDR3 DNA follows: TGTGCCAGCAGCCTCCAGCGGGAGTCAACCCATGAGCAGTTCTTC. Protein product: CASSLQRESTHEQFF.

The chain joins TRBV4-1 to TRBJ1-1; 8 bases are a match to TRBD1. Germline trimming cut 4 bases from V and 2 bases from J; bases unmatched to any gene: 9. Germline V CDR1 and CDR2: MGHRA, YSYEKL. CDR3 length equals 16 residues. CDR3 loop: CASSPWTGRFNTEAFF. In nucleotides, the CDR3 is TGCGCCAGCAGCCCTTGGACAGGGAGGTTCAACACTGAAGCTTTCTTT.

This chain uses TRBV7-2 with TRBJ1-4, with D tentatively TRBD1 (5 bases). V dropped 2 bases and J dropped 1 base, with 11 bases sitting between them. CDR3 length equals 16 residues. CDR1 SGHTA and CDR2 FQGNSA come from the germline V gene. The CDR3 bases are TGTGCCAGCAGCTTAAGGGTTCAGGGAACTAATGAAAAACTGTTTTTT. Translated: CASSLRVQGTNEKLFF.

CDR3 sequence reads: CASSLDGAAWGLNEKLFF. In DNA, the CDR3 is TGTGCCAGCAGCTTAGATGGGGCAGCCTGGGGCCTTAATGAAAAACTGTTTTTT. This sequence joins TRBV11-2 and TRBJ1-4, with D possibly TRBD1 on 5 matching bases. Germline V gene lookup returns CDR1 SGHAT and CDR2 FQNNGV. V gave up 0 bases and J gave up 4 bases, with 18 bases separating them. CDR3 length equals 18 residues.

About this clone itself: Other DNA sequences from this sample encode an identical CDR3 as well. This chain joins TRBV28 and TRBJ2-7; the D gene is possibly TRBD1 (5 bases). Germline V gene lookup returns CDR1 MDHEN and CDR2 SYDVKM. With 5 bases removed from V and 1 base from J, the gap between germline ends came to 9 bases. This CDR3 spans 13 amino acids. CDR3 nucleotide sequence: TGTGCCAGCAGTATCGACAGTTCCTACGAGCAGTACGTC. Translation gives CASSIDSSYEQYV.

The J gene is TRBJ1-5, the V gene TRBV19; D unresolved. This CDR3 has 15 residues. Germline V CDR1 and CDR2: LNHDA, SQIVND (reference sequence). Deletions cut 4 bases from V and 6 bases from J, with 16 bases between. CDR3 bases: TGTGCCAGTAGTACCACACCGAATTCCGGTCAGCCCCAGCATTTT. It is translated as CASSTTPNSGQPQHF.

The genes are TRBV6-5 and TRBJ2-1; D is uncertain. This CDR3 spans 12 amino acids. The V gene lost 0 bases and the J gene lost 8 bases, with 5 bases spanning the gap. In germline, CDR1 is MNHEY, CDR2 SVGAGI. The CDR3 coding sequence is TGTGCCAGCAGTTACTCGGGCCATGAGCAGTTCTTC. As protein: CASSYSGHEQFF.

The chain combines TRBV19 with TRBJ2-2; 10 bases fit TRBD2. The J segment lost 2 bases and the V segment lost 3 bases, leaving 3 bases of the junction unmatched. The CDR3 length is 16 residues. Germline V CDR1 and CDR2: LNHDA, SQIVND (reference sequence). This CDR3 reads CASSMRTSGNTGELFF. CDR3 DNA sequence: TGTGCCAGTAGTATGCGGACTAGCGGTAACACCGGGGAGCTGTTTTTT.

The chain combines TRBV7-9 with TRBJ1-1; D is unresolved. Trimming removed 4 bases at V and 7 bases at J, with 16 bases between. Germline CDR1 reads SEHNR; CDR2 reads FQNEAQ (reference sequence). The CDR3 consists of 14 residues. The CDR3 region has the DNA TGTGCCAGCAGCTCTCTTGGCACGGGCCTTGAAGCTTTCTTT. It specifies CASSSLGTGLEAFF.

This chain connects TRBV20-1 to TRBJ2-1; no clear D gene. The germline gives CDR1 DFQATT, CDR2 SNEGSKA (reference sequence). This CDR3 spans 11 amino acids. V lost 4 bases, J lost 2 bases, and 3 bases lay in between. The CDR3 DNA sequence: TGCAGTGCTATCCCCTACAATGAGCAGTTCTTC. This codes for CSAIPYNEQFF.

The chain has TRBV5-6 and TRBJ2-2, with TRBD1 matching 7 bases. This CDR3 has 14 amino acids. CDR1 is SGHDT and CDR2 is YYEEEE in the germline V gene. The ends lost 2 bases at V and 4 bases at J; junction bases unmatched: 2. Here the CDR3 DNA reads TGTGCCAGCAGCTTTGACAGGGCCACCGGGGAGCTGTTTTTT. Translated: CASSFDRATGELFF. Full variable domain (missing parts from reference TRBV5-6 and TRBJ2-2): DAGVTQSPTHLIKTRGQQVTLRCSPKSGHDTVSWYQQALGQGPQFIFQYYEEEERQRGNFPDRFSGHQFPNYSSELNVNALLLGDSALYLCASSFDRATGELFFGEGSRLTVL.

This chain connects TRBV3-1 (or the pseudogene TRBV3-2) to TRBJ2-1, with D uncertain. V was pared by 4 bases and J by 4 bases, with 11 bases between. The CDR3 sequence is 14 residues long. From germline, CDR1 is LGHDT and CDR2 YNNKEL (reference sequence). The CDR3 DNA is TGTGCCAGCAGCCGACCTAACCTTTACAATGAGCAGTTCTTC. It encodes CASSRPNLYNEQFF.

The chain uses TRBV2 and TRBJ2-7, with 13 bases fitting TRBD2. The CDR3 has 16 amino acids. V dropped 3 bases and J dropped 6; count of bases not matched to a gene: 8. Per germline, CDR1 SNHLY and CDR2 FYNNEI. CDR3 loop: CASSDDLTSGRFEQYF. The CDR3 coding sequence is TGTGCCAGCAGTGACGACCTGACTAGCGGGAGGTTCGAGCAGTACTTC.

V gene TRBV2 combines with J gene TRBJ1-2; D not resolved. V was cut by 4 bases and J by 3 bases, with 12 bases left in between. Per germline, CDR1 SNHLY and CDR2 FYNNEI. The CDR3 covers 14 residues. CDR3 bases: TGTGCCAGCAGTGTTCGATTGGCGGACTATGGCTACACCTTC. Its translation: CASSVRLADYGYTF.

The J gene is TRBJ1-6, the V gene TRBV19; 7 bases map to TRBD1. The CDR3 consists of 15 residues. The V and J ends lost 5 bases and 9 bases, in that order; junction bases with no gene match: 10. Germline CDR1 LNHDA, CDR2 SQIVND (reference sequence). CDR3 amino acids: CASSSREGASSPLHF. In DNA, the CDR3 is TGTGCCAGTAGTTCCCGGGAGGGGGCAAGTTCACCCCTCCACTTT.

The CDR3 region is CASSRTPSREQYF. CDR3 coding DNA: TGTGCCAGCAGTCGGACTCCTTCGCGCGAGCAGTACTTC. The J gene is TRBJ2-7, the V gene TRBV2; D is perhaps TRBD2 (5 bases). V shed 5 bases and J shed 6 bases, with 14 bases lying between them. The CDR3 runs 13 residues. Germline assignment: CDR1 SNHLY and CDR2 FYNNEI.

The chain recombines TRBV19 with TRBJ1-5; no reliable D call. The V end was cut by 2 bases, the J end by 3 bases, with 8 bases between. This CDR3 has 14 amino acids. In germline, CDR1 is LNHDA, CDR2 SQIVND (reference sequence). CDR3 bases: TGTGCCAGTAGTATAATGGGCCTCAATCAGCCCCAGCATTTT. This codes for CASSIMGLNQPQHF.

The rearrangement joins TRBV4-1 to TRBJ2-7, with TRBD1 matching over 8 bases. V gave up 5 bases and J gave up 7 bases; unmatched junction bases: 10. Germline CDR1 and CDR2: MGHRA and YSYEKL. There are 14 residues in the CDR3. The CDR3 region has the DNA TGCGCCAGCAGCACCACGGACAGGGAAAGGGAGCAGTACTTC. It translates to CASSTTDREREQYF.

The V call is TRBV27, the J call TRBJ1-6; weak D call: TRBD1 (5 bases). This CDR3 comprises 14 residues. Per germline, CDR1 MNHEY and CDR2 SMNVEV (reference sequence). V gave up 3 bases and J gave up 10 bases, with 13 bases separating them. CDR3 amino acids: CASSFRDVVSPLHF. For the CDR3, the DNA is TGTGCCAGCAGTTTTAGGGACGTGGTCTCACCCCTCCACTTT.

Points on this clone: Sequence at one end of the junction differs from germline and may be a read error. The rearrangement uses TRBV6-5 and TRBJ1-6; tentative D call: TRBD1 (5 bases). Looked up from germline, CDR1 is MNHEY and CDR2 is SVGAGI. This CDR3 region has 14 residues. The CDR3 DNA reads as TGTGCCAGCAGTCACTCAGGGCGCAATTCACCCCTCCACTTT. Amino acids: CASSHSGRNSPLHF.

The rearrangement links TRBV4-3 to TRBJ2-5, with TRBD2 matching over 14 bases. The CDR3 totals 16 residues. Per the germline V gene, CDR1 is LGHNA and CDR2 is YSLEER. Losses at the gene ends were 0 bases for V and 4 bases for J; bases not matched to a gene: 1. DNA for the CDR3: TGCGCCAGCAGCCAAGAGGGGACTAGCGGGAGAGAGACCCAGTACTTC. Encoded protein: CASSQEGTSGRETQYF.